Below, one TCR beta chain is given with its context. No antigen is known for it. One end of the junction is discordant with germline, which a read error may explain. This entry is derived from a study of CD8 T cells in ankylosing spondylitis. The germline V gene encodes CDR1 MGHRA and CDR2 YSYEKL. This CDR3 contains 13 residues. Overall study findings and caveats: A number of the motif variants had already been described in reactive arthritis synovial fluid and blood. Clones tied to disease were said to be significantly enriched in matched ankylosing spondylitis synovial fluid.

In making TCR beta libraries, quantitative 5'-RACE with molecular barcodes was used. In TCRdb, the 5' RACE reads were re-called with MiXCR into one record per CDR3 protein. The repertoire holds 130,000 or so distinct CDR3 sequences, about an eighth seen once, with around 4.1% in the top ten. The clonotype comes from a female donor with ankylosing spondylitis or in good health (not recorded which). The sample consisted of blood, either unsorted or a sorted T cell fraction (not recorded which). J is TRBJ1-2 and V is TRBV4-1; a possible D gene is TRBD1 (5 bases). CDR3 loop: CASRQTGNYGYTF. In DNA, the CDR3 is TGCGCCAGCCGCCAAACAGGAAACTATGGCTACACCTTC.